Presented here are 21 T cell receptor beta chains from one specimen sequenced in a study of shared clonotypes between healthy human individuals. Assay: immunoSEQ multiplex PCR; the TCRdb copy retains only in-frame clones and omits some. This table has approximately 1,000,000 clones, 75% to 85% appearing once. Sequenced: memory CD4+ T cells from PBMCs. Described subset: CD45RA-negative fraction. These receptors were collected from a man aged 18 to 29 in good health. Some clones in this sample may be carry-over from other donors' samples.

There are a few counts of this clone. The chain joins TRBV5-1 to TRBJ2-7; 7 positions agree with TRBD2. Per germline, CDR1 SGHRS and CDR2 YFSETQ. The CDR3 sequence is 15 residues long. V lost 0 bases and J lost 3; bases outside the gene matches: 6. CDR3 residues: CASSLAPSGDYEQYF. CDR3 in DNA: TGCGCCAGCAGCTTGGCCCCTAGCGGCGACTACGAGCAGTACTTC.

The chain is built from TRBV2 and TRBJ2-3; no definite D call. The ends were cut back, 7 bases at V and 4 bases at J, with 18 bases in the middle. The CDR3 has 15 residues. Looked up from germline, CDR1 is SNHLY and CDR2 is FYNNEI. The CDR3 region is CASNPRASLSDTQYF. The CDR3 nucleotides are TGTGCCAGCAATCCAAGGGCTAGTTTGTCAGATACGCAGTATTTT.

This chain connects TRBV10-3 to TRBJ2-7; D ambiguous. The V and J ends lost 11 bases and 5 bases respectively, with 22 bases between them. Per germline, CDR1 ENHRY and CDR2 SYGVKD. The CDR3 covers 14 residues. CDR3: CAASELPVVHEQYF. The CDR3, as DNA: TGTGCCGCGAGCGAGCTCCCCGTGGTTCACGAGCAGTACTTC.

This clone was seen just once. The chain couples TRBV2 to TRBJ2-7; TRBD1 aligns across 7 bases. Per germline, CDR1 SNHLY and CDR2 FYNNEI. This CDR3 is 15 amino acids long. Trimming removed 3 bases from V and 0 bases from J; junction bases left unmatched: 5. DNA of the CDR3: TGTGCCAGCAGTGATTCTCGGACAGGCTCCTACGAGCAGTACTTC. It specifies CASSDSRTGSYEQYF.

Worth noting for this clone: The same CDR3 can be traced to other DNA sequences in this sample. In DNA, the CDR3 is TGTGCCAGCAGCCGGGGGGGGGCCTACGAGCAGTACTTC. It yields the protein CASSRGGAYEQYF. The chain couples TRBV5-4 to TRBJ2-7; TRBD2 agrees at 8 bases. The junction had 2 bases not matched to a gene; V was cut back by 4 bases and J by 2 bases. This CDR3 is built from 13 residues. Germline values: CDR1 SGHNT, CDR2 YYREEE (reference sequence).

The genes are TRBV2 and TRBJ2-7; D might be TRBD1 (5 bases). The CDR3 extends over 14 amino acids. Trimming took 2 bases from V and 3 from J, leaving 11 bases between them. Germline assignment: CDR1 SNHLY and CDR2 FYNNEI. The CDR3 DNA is TGTGCCAGCAGTGAACAGGGCTTAAACTACGAGCAGTACTTC. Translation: CASSEQGLNYEQYF. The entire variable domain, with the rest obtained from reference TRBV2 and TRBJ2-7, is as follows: EPEVTQTPSHQVTQMGQEVILRCVPISNHLYFYWYRQILGQKVEFLVSFYNNEISEKSEIFDDQFSVERPDGSNFTLKIRSTKLEDSAMYFCASSEQGLNYEQYFGPGTRLTVT.

CDR3 residues: CASSPWGDGYGYTF. The CDR3 region has the DNA TGTGCCAGCAGCCCTTGGGGGGATGGCTATGGCTACACCTTC. The chain has TRBV5-8 and TRBJ1-2; tentative D call: TRBD1 (5 bases). The CDR3 length is 14 residues. CDR1 is SGHTS, CDR2 YDEGEE, per germline. Trimming took off 4 bases at V and 4 bases at J, with 14 bases between the two ends.

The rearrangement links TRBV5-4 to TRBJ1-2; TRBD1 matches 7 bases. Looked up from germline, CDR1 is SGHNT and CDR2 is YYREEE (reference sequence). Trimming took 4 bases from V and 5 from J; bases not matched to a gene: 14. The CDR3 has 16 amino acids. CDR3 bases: TGTGCCAGCAGCCCAAGCACAGGGGCCCCCGCGTATGGCTACACCTTC. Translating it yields CASSPSTGAPAYGYTF.

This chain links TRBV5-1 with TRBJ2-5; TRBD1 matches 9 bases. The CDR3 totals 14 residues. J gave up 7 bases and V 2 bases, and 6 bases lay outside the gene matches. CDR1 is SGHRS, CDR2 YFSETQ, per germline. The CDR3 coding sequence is TGCGCCAGCAGCTTAGGACAGGGGAGGTTGACCCAGTACTTC. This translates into CASSLGQGRLTQYF.

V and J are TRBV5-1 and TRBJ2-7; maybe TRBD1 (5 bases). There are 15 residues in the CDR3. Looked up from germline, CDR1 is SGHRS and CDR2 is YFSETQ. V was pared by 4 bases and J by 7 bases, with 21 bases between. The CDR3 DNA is TGCGCCAGCAGCCCAGGACAAGGGCCCCCAGATGAGCAGTACTTC. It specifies CASSPGQGPPDEQYF.

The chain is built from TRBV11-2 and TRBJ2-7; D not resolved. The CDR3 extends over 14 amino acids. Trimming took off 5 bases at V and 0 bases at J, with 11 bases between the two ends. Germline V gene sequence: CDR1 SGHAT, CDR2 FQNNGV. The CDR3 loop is CASSTTPDSYEQYF. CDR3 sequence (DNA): TGTGCCAGCAGCACCACGCCCGACTCCTACGAGCAGTACTTC.

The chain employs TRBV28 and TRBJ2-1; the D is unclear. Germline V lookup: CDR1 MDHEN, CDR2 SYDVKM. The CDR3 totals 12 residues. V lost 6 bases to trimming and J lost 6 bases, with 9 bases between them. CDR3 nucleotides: TGTGCCAGCAGCCGATCACCCAATGAGCAGTTCTTC. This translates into CASSRSPNEQFF.

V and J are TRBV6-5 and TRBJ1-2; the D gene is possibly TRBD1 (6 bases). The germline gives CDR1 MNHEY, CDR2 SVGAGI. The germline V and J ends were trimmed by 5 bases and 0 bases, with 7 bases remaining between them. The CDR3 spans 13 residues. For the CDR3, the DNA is TGTGCCAGCAGTCACAGGGCTAACTATGGCTACACCTTC. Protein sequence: CASSHRANYGYTF.

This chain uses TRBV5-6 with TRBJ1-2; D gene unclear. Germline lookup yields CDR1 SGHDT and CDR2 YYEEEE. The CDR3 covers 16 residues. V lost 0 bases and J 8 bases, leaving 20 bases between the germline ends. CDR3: CASSLGQTGRIGGYTF. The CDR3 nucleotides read TGTGCCAGCAGCTTGGGCCAGACGGGTCGGATTGGAGGCTACACCTTC. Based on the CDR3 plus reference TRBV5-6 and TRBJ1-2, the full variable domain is DAGVTQSPTHLIKTRGQQVTLRCSPKSGHDTVSWYQQALGQGPQFIFQYYEEEERQRGNFPDRFSGHQFPNYSSELNVNALLLGDSALYLCASSLGQTGRIGGYTFGSGTRLTVV.

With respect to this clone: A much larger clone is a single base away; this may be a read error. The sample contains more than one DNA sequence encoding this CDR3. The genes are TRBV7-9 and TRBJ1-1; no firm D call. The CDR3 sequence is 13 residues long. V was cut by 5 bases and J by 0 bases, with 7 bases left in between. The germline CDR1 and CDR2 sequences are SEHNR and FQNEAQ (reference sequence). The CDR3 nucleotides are TGTGCCAGCAGCCCCGGGTTGAACACTGAAGCTTTCTTT. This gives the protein CASSPGLNTEAFF.

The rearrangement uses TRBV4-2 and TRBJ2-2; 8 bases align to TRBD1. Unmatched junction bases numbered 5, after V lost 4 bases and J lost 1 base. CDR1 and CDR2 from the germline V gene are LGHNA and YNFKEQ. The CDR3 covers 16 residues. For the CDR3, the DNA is TGTGCCAGCAGCCTGAGGGGACAGGAGAACACCGGGGAGCTGTTTTTT. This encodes CASSLRGQENTGELFF.

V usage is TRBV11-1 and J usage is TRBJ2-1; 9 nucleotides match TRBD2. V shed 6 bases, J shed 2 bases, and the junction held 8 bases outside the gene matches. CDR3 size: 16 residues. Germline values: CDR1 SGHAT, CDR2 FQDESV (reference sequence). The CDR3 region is CASRLTAGGTYNEQFF. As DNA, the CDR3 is TGTGCCAGCAGATTAACAGCGGGGGGAACCTACAATGAGCAGTTCTTC.

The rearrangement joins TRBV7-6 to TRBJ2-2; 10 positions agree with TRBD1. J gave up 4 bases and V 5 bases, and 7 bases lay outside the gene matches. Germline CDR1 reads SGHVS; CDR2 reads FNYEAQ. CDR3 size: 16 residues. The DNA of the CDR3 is TGTGCCAGCAGCCCGACAGGGGGCCGAGGCACCGGGGAGCTGTTTTTT. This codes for CASSPTGGRGTGELFF.

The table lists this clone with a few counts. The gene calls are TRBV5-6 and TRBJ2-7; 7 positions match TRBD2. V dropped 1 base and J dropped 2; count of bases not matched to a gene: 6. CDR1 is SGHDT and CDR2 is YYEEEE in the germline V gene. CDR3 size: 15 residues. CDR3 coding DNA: TGTGCCAGCAGCTTGTTCGGGAGGAACCCCTACGAGCAGTACTTC. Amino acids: CASSLFGRNPYEQYF. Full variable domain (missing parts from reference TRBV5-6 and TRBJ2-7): DAGVTQSPTHLIKTRGQQVTLRCSPKSGHDTVSWYQQALGQGPQFIFQYYEEEERQRGNFPDRFSGHQFPNYSSELNVNALLLGDSALYLCASSLFGRNPYEQYFGPGTRLTVT.

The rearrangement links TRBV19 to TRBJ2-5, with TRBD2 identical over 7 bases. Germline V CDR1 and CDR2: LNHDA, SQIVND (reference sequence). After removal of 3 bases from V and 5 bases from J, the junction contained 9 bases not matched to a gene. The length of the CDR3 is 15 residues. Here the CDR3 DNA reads TGTGCCAGTAGTATTGCGGGAGAGTCTTGGGAGACCCAGTACTTC. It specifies CASSIAGESWETQYF.

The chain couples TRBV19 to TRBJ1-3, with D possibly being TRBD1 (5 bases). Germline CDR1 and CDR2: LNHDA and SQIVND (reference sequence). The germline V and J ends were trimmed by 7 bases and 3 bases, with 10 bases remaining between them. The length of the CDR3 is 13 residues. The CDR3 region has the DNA TGTGCCAGTATTCGAGGGGATGGAAACACCATATATTTT. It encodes CASIRGDGNTIYF.